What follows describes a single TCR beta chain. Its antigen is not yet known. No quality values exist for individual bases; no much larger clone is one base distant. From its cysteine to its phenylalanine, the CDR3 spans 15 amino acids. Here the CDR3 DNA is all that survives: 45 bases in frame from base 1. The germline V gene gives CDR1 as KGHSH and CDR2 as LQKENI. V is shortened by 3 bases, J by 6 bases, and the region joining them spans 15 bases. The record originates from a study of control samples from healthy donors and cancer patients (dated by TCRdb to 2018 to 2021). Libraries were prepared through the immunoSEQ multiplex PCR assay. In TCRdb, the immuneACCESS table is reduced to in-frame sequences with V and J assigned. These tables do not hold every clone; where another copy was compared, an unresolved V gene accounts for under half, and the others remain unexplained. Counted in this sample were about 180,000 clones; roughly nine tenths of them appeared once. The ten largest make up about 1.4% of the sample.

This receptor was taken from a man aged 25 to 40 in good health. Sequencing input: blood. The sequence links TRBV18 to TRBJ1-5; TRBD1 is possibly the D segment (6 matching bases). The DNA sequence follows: TGTGCCAGCTCACCTTTAACAGGGTTTAGTCAGCCCCAGCATTTT. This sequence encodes CASSPLTGFSQPQHF.